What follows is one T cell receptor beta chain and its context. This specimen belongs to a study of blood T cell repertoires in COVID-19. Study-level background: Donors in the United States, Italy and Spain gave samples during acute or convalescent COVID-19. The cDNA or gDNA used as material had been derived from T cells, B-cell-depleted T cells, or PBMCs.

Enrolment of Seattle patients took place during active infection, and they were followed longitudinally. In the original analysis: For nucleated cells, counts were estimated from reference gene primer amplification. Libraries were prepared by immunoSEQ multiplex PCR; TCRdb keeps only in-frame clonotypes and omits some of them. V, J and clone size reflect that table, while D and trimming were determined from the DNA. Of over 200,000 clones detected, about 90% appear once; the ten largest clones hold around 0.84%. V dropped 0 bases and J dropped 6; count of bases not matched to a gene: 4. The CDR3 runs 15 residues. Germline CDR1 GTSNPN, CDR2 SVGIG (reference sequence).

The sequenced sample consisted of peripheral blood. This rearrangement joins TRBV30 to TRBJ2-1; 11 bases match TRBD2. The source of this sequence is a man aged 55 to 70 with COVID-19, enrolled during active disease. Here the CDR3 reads CAWSVLAGVTNEQFF. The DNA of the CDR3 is TGTGCCTGGAGTGTACTAGCGGGAGTTACCAATGAGCAGTTCTTC.